Following are 28 T cell receptor beta chains from one sample sequenced in a study of blood T cell repertoires in COVID-19. Assay: immunoSEQ multiplex PCR; the TCRdb copy retains only in-frame clones and omits some. This table has some 250,000 clones, around 88% appearing once. The sample was peripheral blood. The receptors originated from a man in his forties with active or convalescent COVID-19.

This rearrangement joins TRBV28 to TRBJ1-3; no firm D call. Germline V gene data show CDR1 as MDHEN and CDR2 as SYDVKM. This CDR3 region has 14 residues. Trimming took 5 bases from V and 0 from J, leaving 8 bases between them. The CDR3 spells CASSVQNSGNTIYF. DNA of the CDR3: TGTGCCAGCAGTGTACAAAACTCTGGAAACACCATATATTTT.

The rearrangement joins TRBV19 to TRBJ1-1, with D hard to call. Germline-derived CDR1 and CDR2 are LNHDA and SQIVND (reference sequence). Trimming removed 4 bases at V and 4 bases at J, with 10 bases between. The CDR3 has 13 residues. DNA of the CDR3: TGTGCCAGTAGTAACCGGGTCTTCACTGAAGCTTTCTTT. It encodes CASSNRVFTEAFF. The whole variable domain, remainder taken from reference TRBV19 and TRBJ1-1, is DGGITQSPKYLFRKEGQNVTLSCEQNLNHDAMYWYRQDPGQGLRLIYYSQIVNDFQKGDIAEGYSVSREKKESFPLTVTSAQKNPTAFYLCASSNRVFTEAFFGQGTRLTVV.

A few counts support this clone. V usage is TRBV5-6 and J usage is TRBJ1-1; D call uncertain. The CDR3 is 17 amino acids. V lost 4 bases and J 0 bases, leaving 19 bases between the germline ends. Germline CDR1 reads SGHDT; CDR2 reads YYEEEE. The CDR3 loop is CASSPLQDFRLNTEAFF. The CDR3 nucleotides are TGTGCCAGCAGCCCTTTGCAGGATTTTCGTTTGAACACTGAAGCTTTCTTT.

This rearrangement joins TRBV5-1 to TRBJ2-5, with TRBD2 matching over 7 bases. The CDR3 totals 16 residues. V gave up 1 base and J gave up 1 base; unmatched junction bases: 7. Germline V gene lookup returns CDR1 SGHRS and CDR2 YFSETQ. The CDR3: CASSLTGGGFQETQYF. In DNA form, the CDR3 reads TGCGCCAGCAGCTTGACGGGCGGGGGTTTCCAAGAGACCCAGTACTTC.

This sequence joins TRBV12-3 or TRBV12-4 and TRBJ1-5; no reliable D call. The CDR3 extends over 12 amino acids. V lost 3 bases and J lost 5, with 5 bases in between. The CDR3, as DNA: TGTGCCAGCAGTTTCCGGGATCAGCCCCAGCATTTT. Translation gives CASSFRDQPQHF.

The table lists this clone with a count of one. The chain recombines TRBV10-3 with TRBJ1-4; a weak D match, TRBD1 (6 bases). This CDR3 spans 16 amino acids. The germline V gene has CDR1 ENHRY and CDR2 SYGVKD. Trimming stripped 6 bases from V and 7 bases from J, with 21 bases between. CDR3 in DNA: TGTGCCATCAGCTTGACAGGCGAACATCGAAGTGAAAAACTGTTTTTT. Protein: CAISLTGEHRSEKLFF.

The rearrangement uses TRBV6-5 and TRBJ2-2, with TRBD2 matching over 11 bases. The CDR3 length is 15 residues. CDR1 and CDR2 from the germline V gene are MNHEY and SVGAGI. V trimming: 6 bases; J trimming: 2 bases; junction bases outside the gene matches: 2. The CDR3 sequence: CASRGTSGNTGELFF. CDR3 nucleotide sequence: TGTGCCAGCAGGGGGACTAGCGGAAACACCGGGGAGCTGTTTTTT.

The rearrangement links TRBV7-8 to TRBJ1-1; D gene uncertain. The germline V and J ends were trimmed by 0 bases and 0 bases, with 5 bases remaining between them. CDR1 and CDR2 from the germline V gene are SGHVS and FQNEAQ. The CDR3 is made up of 14 amino acids. The CDR3 protein is CASSLAAVNTEAFF. In nucleotides, the CDR3 is TGTGCCAGCAGCTTAGCGGCGGTGAACACTGAAGCTTTCTTT.

Only one count was recorded for this clone. The chain joins TRBV6-4 to TRBJ1-4; 9 bases fit TRBD1. From germline, CDR1 is MRHNA and CDR2 SNTAGT. With 6 bases clipped from V and 4 bases from J, the junction kept 9 bases outside the gene matches. The CDR3 is 16 amino acids. The CDR3 DNA follows: TGTGCCAGCAGAACCGGGACAGGGAGCCTTAATGAAAAACTGTTTTTT. Residues: CASRTGTGSLNEKLFF.

The chain couples TRBV19 to TRBJ2-1, with 10 bases aligning to TRBD2. Germline CDR1 reads LNHDA; CDR2 reads SQIVND (reference sequence). J gave up 6 bases and V 2 bases, and 4 bases lay outside the gene matches. This CDR3 has 15 amino acids. The CDR3 bases are TGTGCCAGTAGTATATCTAGCGGGAGCGGCAATGAGCAGTTCTTC. This gives the protein CASSISSGSGNEQFF.

The chain carries TRBV2 and TRBJ2-1, with 12 bases identical to TRBD2. Germline lookup yields CDR1 SNHLY and CDR2 FYNNEI. With 5 bases clipped from V and 5 bases from J, the junction kept 19 bases outside the gene matches. This CDR3 comprises 20 residues. CDR3 sequence reads: CASSSRSLAGGPGSNNEQFF. Written as DNA, the CDR3 is TGTGCCAGCAGTTCCCGTTCACTAGCGGGGGGCCCCGGATCGAACAATGAGCAGTTCTTC. Together with reference TRBV2 and TRBJ2-1, the CDR3 gives the full variable domain: EPEVTQTPSHQVTQMGQEVILRCVPISNHLYFYWYRQILGQKVEFLVSFYNNEISEKSEIFDDQFSVERPDGSNFTLKIRSTKLEDSAMYFCASSSRSLAGGPGSNNEQFFGPGTRLTVL.

V and J are TRBV6-5 and TRBJ2-1; 8 bases agree with TRBD1. The CDR3 sequence is 15 residues long. V shed 8 bases, J shed 4 bases, and the junction held 10 bases outside the gene matches. The germline V gene has CDR1 MNHEY and CDR2 SVGAGI. This chain's CDR3 is CASQSPGQAYNEQFF. The CDR3 region has the DNA TGTGCCAGCCAATCCCCGGGACAGGCATACAATGAGCAGTTCTTC.

With respect to this clone: The junction shows a germline mismatch at one end, possibly a read error. This sequence joins TRBV25-1 and TRBJ2-1; 7 bases align to TRBD1. The CDR3 is made up of 12 amino acids. Germline V gene data show CDR1 as MGHDK and CDR2 as SYGVNS. The CDR3 region is CASSWTTGSTIF. The CDR3, as DNA: TGTGCCAGCAGCTGGACGACAGGGTCAACGATCTTC.

The rearrangement joins TRBV5-4 to TRBJ1-2; 10 bases fit TRBD1. V lost 4 bases and J lost 5; bases outside the gene matches: 11. Per germline, CDR1 SGHNT and CDR2 YYREEE (reference sequence). The CDR3 sequence is 16 residues long. CDR3 sequence (DNA): TGTGCCAGCAGCATGACCGGGACAGGGGACCTTTATGGCTACACCTTC. Its protein is CASSMTGTGDLYGYTF.

CDR3 nucleotides: TGTGCCAGCAGTTCCTATTCAGGGGACGTGGGTGGCTACACCTTC. Protein product: CASSSYSGDVGGYTF. The chain combines TRBV6-5 with TRBJ1-2; perhaps TRBD1 as D (6 bases). Trimming cost V 4 bases and J 7 bases, with 19 bases left between them. Per germline, CDR1 MNHEY and CDR2 SVGAGI. The CDR3 has 15 residues.

The chain employs TRBV6-5 and TRBJ1-1; D remains ambiguous. Germline lookup yields CDR1 MNHEY and CDR2 SVGAGI. The ends were cut back, 6 bases at V and 3 bases at J, with 5 bases in the middle. The CDR3 totals 11 residues. CDR3 DNA sequence: TGTGCCAGCAGACACCACACTGAAGCTTTCTTT. Translated: CASRHHTEAFF.

The genes are TRBV29-1 and TRBJ2-7; TRBD2 might be the D (5 bases). CDR1 SQVTM and CDR2 ANQGSEA come from the germline V gene. With 4 bases removed from V and 7 bases from J, the gap between germline ends came to 14 bases. CDR3 length: 12 amino acids. The CDR3: CSVGEGGGEQYF. CDR3 bases: TGCAGCGTTGGTGAGGGCGGCGGGGAGCAGTACTTC.

This rearrangement joins TRBV7-9 to TRBJ1-4; 7 bases are shared with TRBD1. V dropped 4 bases and J dropped 6; count of bases not matched to a gene: 8. The CDR3 covers 15 residues. Germline V gene data show CDR1 as SEHNR and CDR2 as FQNEAQ (reference sequence). The CDR3 region is CASSSPRDRHEKLFF. The CDR3 region has the DNA TGTGCCAGCAGCTCACCCCGGGACAGACATGAAAAACTGTTTTTT.

The V call is TRBV4-3, the J call TRBJ2-2, with 9 positions matching TRBD1. This CDR3 comprises 15 residues. V dropped 4 bases and J dropped 4; count of bases not matched to a gene: 4. Germline assignment: CDR1 LGHNA and CDR2 YSLEER. CDR3 sequence reads: CASSPDRGSTGELFF. CDR3 nucleotide sequence: TGCGCCAGCAGCCCGGACAGGGGAAGCACCGGGGAGCTGTTTTTT.

This sequence joins TRBV5-5 and TRBJ2-3, with a possible D match to TRBD2 (6 bases). This CDR3 is built from 18 residues. Trimming shortened V by 2 bases and J by 0 bases, and 19 bases separated the two germline ends. Germline V gives CDR1 SGHKS, CDR2 YYEKEE (reference sequence). The DNA of the CDR3 is TGTGCCAGCAGCTTATTCCCTAGCGAGGTCCATAGCACAGATACGCAGTATTTT. This translates into CASSLFPSEVHSTDTQYF.

The V call is TRBV15, the J call TRBJ2-7; TRBD2 matches 7 bases. Trimming removed 0 bases from V and 7 bases from J; junction bases left unmatched: 6. Germline V gives CDR1 LNHNV, CDR2 YYDKDF (reference sequence). CDR3 length: 14 residues. The CDR3 loop reads CATSRDRASGEQYF. The CDR3 DNA follows: TGTGCCACCAGCAGAGATCGGGCTAGCGGAGAGCAGTACTTC.

This clone turned up a few times. V gene TRBV5-1 combines with J gene TRBJ1-1; 9 positions agree with TRBD1. V gave up 0 bases and J gave up 5 bases; unmatched junction bases: 5. This CDR3 has 15 amino acids. Germline CDR1 and CDR2: SGHRS and YFSETQ. The CDR3 bases are TGCGCCAGCAGCTTGGGGGACAGGGATCAGACTGAAGCTTTCTTT. Its translation is CASSLGDRDQTEAFF.

The table lists this clone with a count of one. This chain uses TRBV6-5 with TRBJ1-1; D possibly corresponds to TRBD1 (5 bases). The CDR3 totals 14 residues. The V gene's germline CDR1 is MNHEY and CDR2 SVGAGI. V was shortened by 6 bases and J by 7 bases, with 18 bases between the two germline ends. The CDR3 region is CASSPGGGAHEAFF. The CDR3 DNA follows: TGTGCCAGCAGCCCCGGGGGAGGTGCTCATGAAGCTTTCTTT.

This sequence joins TRBV6-6 and TRBJ1-1, with TRBD1 as a possible D gene (6 bases). In germline, CDR1 is MNHNY, CDR2 SVGAGI (reference sequence). V gave up 0 bases and J gave up 1 base, with 12 bases separating them. The CDR3 sequence is 16 residues long. The CDR3 protein is CASSYSKGGRNTEAFF. The CDR3 DNA is TGTGCCAGCAGTTACTCGAAGGGGGGGAGGAACACTGAAGCTTTCTTT.

The chain employs TRBV12-3 or TRBV12-4 and TRBJ1-2; weak D call: TRBD1 (6 bases). CDR3 length: 13 residues. Trimming pared 7 bases from V and 7 bases from J, leaving 16 bases between. The CDR3 region is CASTKTGFTGYTF. CDR3 DNA sequence: TGTGCCAGCACCAAGACAGGATTCACTGGCTACACCTTC.

This clone came up once. CDR3 DNA sequence: TGTGCCAGCAGGGGATCACAGGGATCTGGAAACACCATATATTTT. Translated: CASRGSQGSGNTIYF. This sequence joins TRBV6-5 and TRBJ1-3, with TRBD1 as a possible D gene (6 bases). CDR1 and CDR2 from the germline V gene are MNHEY and SVGAGI. CDR3 length: 15 amino acids. V lost 6 bases to trimming and J lost 1 base, with 13 bases between them.

The chain combines TRBV6-5 with TRBJ2-3; 10 bases are a match to TRBD2. From germline, CDR1 is MNHEY and CDR2 SVGAGI. The CDR3 consists of 16 residues. Trimming took 0 bases from V and 4 from J; bases not matched to a gene: 4. The DNA for the CDR3 is TGTGCCAGCAGTTACTCAGGGACTAGCGTTGCAGATACGCAGTATTTT. Protein: CASSYSGTSVADTQYF.

Here the CDR3 reads CASSQAPTSGAYTDTQYF. The CDR3 region has the DNA TGTGCCAGCAGCCAAGCCCCAACTAGCGGGGCTTACACAGATACGCAGTATTTT. V usage is TRBV3-1 (or the pseudogene TRBV3-2) and J usage is TRBJ2-3, with 10 bases lining up with TRBD2. Germline CDR1 is LGHDT and CDR2 is YNNKEL (reference sequence). The CDR3 spans 18 residues. Losses at the gene ends were 1 base for V and 2 bases for J; bases not matched to a gene: 9.